Listed below are T cell receptor beta chains from one sample, sequenced in a study of blood T cell repertoires in COVID-19. Generated by immunoSEQ multiplex PCR, the TCRdb table keeps only in-frame clones and is missing some. The sample lists around 55,000 clones; roughly nine tenths were seen once. The sample taken for sequencing was peripheral blood. Receptor source: a man in his forties with acute or convalescent COVID-19. The CDR3 runs from the conserved cysteine through the conserved F or W. The D gene is left open where the match is weak. Size is stated for part of the rows, as once, few or many counts, or as a class when the clone is expanded.

size: once; D: TRBD1; V: TRBV3-1/TRBV3-2; J: TRBJ1-1; CDR3: CASSQSAFGTVNTEAFF; DNA: TGTGCCAGCAGCCAATCTGCCTTTGGGACAGTGAACACTGAAGCTTTCTTT
size: .; D: .; V: TRBV11-2; J: TRBJ1-2; CDR3: CASSLATGGGYTF; DNA: TGTGCCAGCAGCTTAGCGACAGGTGGAGGCTACACCTTC
size: .; D: TRBD2; V: TRBV29-1; J: TRBJ2-5; CDR3: CSVRLAGGPGETQYF; DNA: TGCAGCGTCCGACTAGCGGGAGGGCCCGGGGAGACCCAGTACTTC
size: .; D: .; V: TRBV18; J: TRBJ2-3; CDR3: CASSPPSRADTQYF; DNA: TGTGCCAGCTCACCACCTTCGAGGGCAGATACGCAGTATTTT
size: .; D: TRBD1; V: TRBV11-3; J: TRBJ1-1; CDR3: CASNRGETEAFF; DNA: TGTGCCAGCAACAGGGGAGAGACTGAAGCTTTCTTT
size: .; D: TRBD2; V: TRBV11-2; J: TRBJ2-1; CDR3: CASSFELAGVGNEQFF; DNA: TGTGCCAGCAGCTTCGAACTAGCGGGAGTGGGCAATGAGCAGTTCTTC
size: .; D: TRBD2; V: TRBV7-6; J: TRBJ2-3; CDR3: CASSTGLAGAVDTQYF; DNA: TGTGCCAGCAGCACGGGACTAGCGGGAGCAGTAGATACGCAGTATTTT
size: once; D: TRBD2; V: TRBV10-3; J: TRBJ2-3; CDR3: CAISEPTSGESTDTQYF; DNA: TGTGCCATCAGTGAGCCCACTAGCGGGGAAAGCACAGATACGCAGTATTTT
size: .; D: .; V: TRBV12-3/TRBV12-4; J: TRBJ2-2; CDR3: CATTGGVGELFF; DNA: TGTGCCACCACCGGAGGGGTCGGGGAGCTGTTTTTT
size: .; D: .; V: TRBV28; J: TRBJ1-1; CDR3: CASSLPAGNTEAFF; DNA: TGTGCCAGCAGTTTACCCGCAGGGAACACTGAAGCTTTCTTT
size: .; D: .; V: TRBV5-1; J: TRBJ1-2; CDR3: CASSLGLGLGYTF; DNA: TGCGCCAGCAGCCTAGGGTTGGGACTAGGCTACACCTTC
size: .; D: TRBD1; V: TRBV30; J: TRBJ1-3; CDR3: CAGIKFRGPGNTIYF; DNA: TGTGCCGGGATAAAGTTCAGGGGGCCTGGAAACACCATATATTTT
size: .; D: TRBD2; V: TRBV27; J: TRBJ2-1; CDR3: CASTGPGTSGAYNEQFF; DNA: TGTGCCAGCACTGGTCCCGGGACTAGCGGGGCTTACAATGAGCAGTTCTTC
size: .; D: TRBD1; V: TRBV18; J: TRBJ1-1; CDR3: CASSPTSGQANTEAFF; DNA: TGTGCCAGCTCACCTACGTCGGGACAGGCGAACACTGAAGCTTTCTTT
size: .; D: TRBD1; V: TRBV5-1; J: TRBJ2-7; CDR3: CASSWTGVDEQYF; DNA: TGCGCCAGCAGCTGGACAGGGGTCGACGAGCAGTACTTC
size: .; D: .; V: TRBV12-3/TRBV12-4; J: TRBJ2-7; CDR3: CASSLDPLRGSHF; DNA: TGTGCCAGCAGTTTAGATCCGTTGAGGGGGAGCCACTTC
size: .; D: TRBD1; V: TRBV3-1/TRBV3-2; J: TRBJ1-1; CDR3: CASSHNRGETEAFF; DNA: TGTGCCAGCAGCCATAACAGGGGAGAGACTGAAGCTTTCTTT
size: .; D: .; V: TRBV7-9; J: TRBJ2-1; CDR3: CASSSYSGSYNEQFF; DNA: TGTGCCAGCAGCTCCTATAGCGGCTCCTACAATGAGCAGTTCTTC
size: .; D: TRBD2; V: TRBV27; J: TRBJ2-2; CDR3: CASSRTGLAGITGELFF; DNA: TGTGCCAGCAGTCGGACCGGCCTAGCGGGAATCACCGGGGAGCTGTTTTTT
size: .; D: .; V: TRBV6-1; J: TRBJ1-1; CDR3: CASSESGSNTEAFF; DNA: TGTGCCAGCAGTGAAAGCGGTTCGAACACTGAAGCTTTCTTT
size: .; D: TRBD2; V: TRBV7-2; J: TRBJ2-3; CDR3: CASSSIGVAGENTQYF; DNA: TGTGCCAGCAGCTCTATAGGGGTAGCGGGAGAGAATACGCAGTATTTT
size: .; D: .; V: TRBV7-9; J: TRBJ2-5; CDR3: CASSQWETQYF; DNA: TGTGCCAGCAGCCAGTGGGAGACCCAGTACTTC
size: .; D: .; V: TRBV6-5; J: TRBJ1-1; CDR3: CASRLLPQGNTEAFF; DNA: TGTGCCAGCAGGCTTCTTCCCCAGGGGAACACTGAAGCTTTCTTT
size: .; D: .; V: TRBV10-2; J: TRBJ2-2; CDR3: CASSERSSRTGELFF; DNA: TGCGCCAGCAGTGAGAGGAGTTCGCGCACCGGGGAGCTGTTTTTT
size: .; D: TRBD1; V: TRBV4-1; J: TRBJ1-1; CDR3: CASSQAGGSVTEAFF; DNA: TGCGCCAGCAGCCAAGCAGGGGGCTCGGTCACTGAAGCTTTCTTT
size: .; D: TRBD2; V: TRBV5-6; J: TRBJ2-7; CDR3: CASSSGLAGGYEQYF; DNA: TGTGCCAGCAGCTCGGGACTAGCGGGAGGGTACGAGCAGTACTTC
size: .; D: TRBD2; V: TRBV5-5; J: TRBJ2-3; CDR3: CASSLFVGGPKGTDTQYF; DNA: TGTGCCAGCAGCTTGTTCGTGGGAGGGCCGAAGGGTACAGATACGCAGTATTTT
size: .; D: TRBD2; V: TRBV2; J: TRBJ2-1; CDR3: CASKGASGSGEQFF; DNA: TGTGCCAGCAAGGGGGCTAGCGGGAGTGGTGAGCAGTTCTTC
size: .; D: .; V: TRBV7-8; J: TRBJ2-7; CDR3: CASSARRVSISYEQYF; DNA: TGTGCCAGCAGCGCCCGCAGGGTCTCAATTTCCTACGAGCAGTACTTC
size: .; D: .; V: TRBV4-1; J: TRBJ1-2; CDR3: CASSQETGEIYGYTF; DNA: TGCGCCAGCAGCCAAGAAACGGGAGAGATCTATGGCTACACCTTC
size: .; D: TRBD2; V: TRBV10-1; J: TRBJ2-3; CDR3: CASSTGLAETDTQYF; DNA: TGCGCCAGCAGCACTGGACTAGCGGAGACAGATACGCAGTATTTT